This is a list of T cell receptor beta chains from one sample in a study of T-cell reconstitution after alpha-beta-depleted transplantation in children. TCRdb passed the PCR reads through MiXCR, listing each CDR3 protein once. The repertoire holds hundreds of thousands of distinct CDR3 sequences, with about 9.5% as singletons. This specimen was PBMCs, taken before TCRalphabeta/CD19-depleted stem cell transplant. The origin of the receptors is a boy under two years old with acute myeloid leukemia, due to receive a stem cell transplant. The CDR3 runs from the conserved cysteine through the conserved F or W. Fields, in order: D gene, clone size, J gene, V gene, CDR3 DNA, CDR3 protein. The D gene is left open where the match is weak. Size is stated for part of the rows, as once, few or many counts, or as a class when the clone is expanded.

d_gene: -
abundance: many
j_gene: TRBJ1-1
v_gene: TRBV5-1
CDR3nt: TGCGCCAGCAGCTTGCTCCTTGGGGCTGAAGCTTTCTTT
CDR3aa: CASSLLLGAEAFF

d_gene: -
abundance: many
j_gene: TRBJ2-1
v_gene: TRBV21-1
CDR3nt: TGTGCCAGCAGCAAAGAGGTTTGCGGGAATGAGCAGTTCTTC
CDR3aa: CASSKEVCGNEQFF

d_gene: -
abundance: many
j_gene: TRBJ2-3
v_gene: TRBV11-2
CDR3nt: TGTGCCAGCAGCCCCCGACGTGGTAGCACAGATACGCAGTATTTT
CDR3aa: CASSPRRGSTDTQYF

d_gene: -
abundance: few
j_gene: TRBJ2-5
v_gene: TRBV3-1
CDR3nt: TGTGCCAGCAGCCAAGATGTGGCCAGCGGCCTATACCAAGGGACCCAGTACTTC
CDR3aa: CASSQDVASGLYQGTQYF

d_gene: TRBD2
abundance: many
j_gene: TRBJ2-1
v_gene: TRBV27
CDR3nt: TGTGCCAGCAGTTACCGGTTCACTAGCGAGGGCAATGAGCAGTTCTTC
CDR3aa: CASSYRFTSEGNEQFF

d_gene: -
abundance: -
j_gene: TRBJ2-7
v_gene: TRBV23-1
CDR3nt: TGCGCCAGCAGTCCCCGGTGGCCGGACGAAGAGGGCCTAAGCTCCTACGAGCAGTACTTC
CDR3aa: CASSPRWPDEEGLSSYEQYF

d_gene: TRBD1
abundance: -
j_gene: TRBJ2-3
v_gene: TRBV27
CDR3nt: TGTGCCAGCACTTTGACAGGGGGCACAGATACGCAGTATTTT
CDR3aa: CASTLTGGTDTQYF

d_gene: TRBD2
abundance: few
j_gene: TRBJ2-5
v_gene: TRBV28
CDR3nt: TGTGCCAGCAGTTTGGTCCTAGCGGGGGCTCATTCTCAAGAGACCCAGTACTTC
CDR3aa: CASSLVLAGAHSQETQYF

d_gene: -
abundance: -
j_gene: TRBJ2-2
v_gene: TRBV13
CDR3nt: TGTGCCAGCAGCTTAGAACACACGCTGAACACCGGGGAGCTGTTTTTT
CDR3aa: CASSLEHTLNTGELFF

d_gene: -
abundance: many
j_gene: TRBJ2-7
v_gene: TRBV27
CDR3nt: TGTGCCAGCAGTTTACATCTCTCCTACGAGCAGTACTTC
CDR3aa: CASSLHLSYEQYF

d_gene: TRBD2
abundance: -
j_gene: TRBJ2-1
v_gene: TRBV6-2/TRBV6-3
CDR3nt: TGTGCCAGCAGTTACGATGCGGGGGGGCCTAAGGATGAGCAGTTCTTC
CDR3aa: CASSYDAGGPKDEQFF

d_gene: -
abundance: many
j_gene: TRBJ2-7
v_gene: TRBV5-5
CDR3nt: TGTGCCAGCAGCTTGGTACAGGGAAGTCGGGACGAGCAGTACTTC
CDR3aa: CASSLVQGSRDEQYF

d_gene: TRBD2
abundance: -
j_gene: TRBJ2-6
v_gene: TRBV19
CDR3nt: TGTGCCAGTAGTAAACTAGCGCCCGGGGCCAACGTCCTGACTTTC
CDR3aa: CASSKLAPGANVLTF

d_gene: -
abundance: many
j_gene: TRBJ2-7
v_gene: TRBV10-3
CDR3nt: TGTGCCATCAGTGACTCCGGGACGGAGCACTACGAGCAGTACTTC
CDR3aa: CAISDSGTEHYEQYF

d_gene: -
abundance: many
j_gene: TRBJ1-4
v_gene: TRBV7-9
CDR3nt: TGTGCCAGCAGCTTAGGTGGGGGAAATGAAAAACTGTTTTTT
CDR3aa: CASSLGGGNEKLFF

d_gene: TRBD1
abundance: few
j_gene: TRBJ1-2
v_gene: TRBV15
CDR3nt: TGTGCCACCAGCGCCGACAGGGGAATCTATGGCTACACCTTC
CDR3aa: CATSADRGIYGYTF

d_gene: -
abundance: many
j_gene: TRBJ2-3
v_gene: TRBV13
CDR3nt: TGTGCCAGCATCCAAGGTGGCACAGATACGCAGTATTTT
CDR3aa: CASIQGGTDTQYF

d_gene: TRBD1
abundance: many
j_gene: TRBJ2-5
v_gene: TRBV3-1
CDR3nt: TGTGCCAGCAGCCAAAACAGGGGGCCAGAGACCCAGTACTTC
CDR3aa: CASSQNRGPETQYF

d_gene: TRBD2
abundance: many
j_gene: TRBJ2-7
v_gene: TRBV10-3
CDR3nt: TGTGCCATATCCGGGACTAGGGCCCTGGTGCAGTACTTC
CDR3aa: CAISGTRALVQYF

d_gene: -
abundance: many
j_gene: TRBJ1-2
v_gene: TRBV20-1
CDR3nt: TGCAGTGCTGGGCCCACCTATGGCTACACCTTC
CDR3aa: CSAGPTYGYTF

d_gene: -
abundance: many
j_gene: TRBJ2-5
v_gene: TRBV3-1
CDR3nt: TGTGCCAGCAGCCTCAAGGGCGAGACCCAGTACTTC
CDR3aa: CASSLKGETQYF

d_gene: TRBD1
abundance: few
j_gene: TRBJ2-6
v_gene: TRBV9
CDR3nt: TGTGCCAGCAGCGTAGGACAGGGGATCGGCTCTGGGGCCAACGTCCTGACTTTC
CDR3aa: CASSVGQGIGSGANVLTF

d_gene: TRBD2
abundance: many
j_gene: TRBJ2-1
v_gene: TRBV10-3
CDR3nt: TGTGCCATCAGTCATGGGGGAACTAGCGGGTATGAGCAGTTCTTC
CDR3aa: CAISHGGTSGYEQFF

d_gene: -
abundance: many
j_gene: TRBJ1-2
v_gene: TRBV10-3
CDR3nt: TGTGCCATCAGTGAGGGGGCAGGGTATGGCTACACCTTC
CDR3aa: CAISEGAGYGYTF

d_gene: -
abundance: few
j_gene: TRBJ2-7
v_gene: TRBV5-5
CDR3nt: TGTGCCAGCAGCTCCGGACGGTACTACGAGCAGTACTTC
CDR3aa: CASSSGRYYEQYF

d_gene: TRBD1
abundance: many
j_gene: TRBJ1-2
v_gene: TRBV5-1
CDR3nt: TGCGCCAGCAGCTCAACAGGGGACTATGGCTACACCTTC
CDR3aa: CASSSTGDYGYTF

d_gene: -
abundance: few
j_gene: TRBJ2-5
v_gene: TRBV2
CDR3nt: TGTGCCAGCAGCGGAACCCACAGGCCAGGAGGCCAGACCCAGTACTTC
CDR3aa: CASSGTHRPGGQTQYF

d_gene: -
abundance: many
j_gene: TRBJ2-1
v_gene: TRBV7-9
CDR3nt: TGTGCCATCGAGACTTACTCCTACAATGAGCAGTTCTTC
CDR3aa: CAIETYSYNEQFF

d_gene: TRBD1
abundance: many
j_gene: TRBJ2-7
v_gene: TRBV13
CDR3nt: TGTGCCAGCAGCCCCCAGGGACAGGGGGCAGAAGAGCAGTACTTC
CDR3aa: CASSPQGQGAEEQYF

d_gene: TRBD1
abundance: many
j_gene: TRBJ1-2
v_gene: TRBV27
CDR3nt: TGTGCCAGCAGTCCACCGGGACAGGGGGCAAAGGGCTATGGCTACACCTTC
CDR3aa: CASSPPGQGAKGYGYTF

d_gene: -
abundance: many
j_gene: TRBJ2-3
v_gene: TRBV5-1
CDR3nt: TGCGCCACCCGGGTAGGGACAACCAGCACAGATACGCAGTATTTT
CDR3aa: CATRVGTTSTDTQYF

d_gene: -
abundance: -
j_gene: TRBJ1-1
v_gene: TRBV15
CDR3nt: TGTGCCACCAGCAGAGAGACCAGGAGTTGGGACACTGAAGCTTTCTTT
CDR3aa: CATSRETRSWDTEAFF

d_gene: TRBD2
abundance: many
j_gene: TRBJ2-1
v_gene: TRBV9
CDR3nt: TGTGCCAGCAGCCCAGAGTCTAGCGGGAGCTCCTACAATGAGCAGTTCTTC
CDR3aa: CASSPESSGSSYNEQFF